The rows below give T cell receptor beta chains drawn from one sample of a study of blood T cell repertoires in COVID-19. Profiled with immunoSEQ multiplex PCR; TCRdb holds only in-frame clones, not every one. The repertoire holds over 130,000 clones, 70% to 90% seen once, with roughly 3% in the top ten. Sample: peripheral blood. The receptor source for this set is a man in his sixties or seventies with acute or convalescent COVID-19. CDR3s leave out the opening cysteine and the closing phenylalanine or tryptophan.

cdr3_length v_call cdr3_aa
12 TRBV28 ASRLPGGSYEQY
10 TRBV12-3/TRBV12-4 ASSLAGYEQF
11 TRBV19 ASMTGHEETQY
12 TRBV10-3 AISEEGGGETQY
11 TRBV27 ASSLQGSDTQY
12 TRBV7-8 ASSLTENTGELF
14 TRBV5-1 ASSLTGVGSGNTIY
14 TRBV3-1/TRBV3-2 ASSYSGTGATGELF
13 TRBV6-1 ASSDGTALSYEQY
13 TRBV6-6 ASTSGASSGNTIY
13 TRBV11-2 ASSPILTGLETQY
13 TRBV5-4 ASSFSRDTNYGYT
12 TRBV29-1 SASGTSGTYEQY
17 TRBV7-2 ASSLSGTGALVSGNTIY
14 TRBV9 ASSVGGQSTNEKLF
13 TRBV5-1 ASSPGQTTNEKLF
13 TRBV7-3 ASSWTGGIQETQY
13 TRBV6-5 ASSRDRASYNEQF
13 TRBV2 ASSVSQRLVDEQF
14 TRBV4-3 ASSRDLDSSTDTQY
13 TRBV28 ASTRNRGLNYGYT
14 TRBV7-2 ASSREVGLPGETQY